This entry lists 8 T cell receptor beta chains sequenced from one sample in a study of regulatory T cells in long-lasting Graves disease. For TCR beta, libraries came from iRepertoire HTBI primers and Arm-PCR of CDR3 regions. TCRdb reprocessed the multiplex PCR reads with MiXCR, giving one entry per CDR3 protein. The table lists over 350,000 distinct CDR3 sequences, less than 25% of them singletons. Sample time point: persistent/refractory GD, antithyroid drugs over 5 years with positive TRAb. RNA from PBMCs was the source of the TCR library. Sequenced material: peripheral blood mononuclear cells (PBMCs), taken when the disease was refractory, from a patient treated with antithyroid drugs. Source of these receptors: a female donor with Graves disease.

The J gene is TRBJ2-7, the V gene TRBV7-9; a possible D gene is TRBD1 (6 bases). This CDR3 is 13 amino acids long. Trimming removed 7 bases from V and 5 bases from J, with 15 bases in between. Germline V gene lookup returns CDR1 SEHNR and CDR2 FQNEAQ (reference sequence). This CDR3 reads CASTRGHPDEQYF. The CDR3 DNA is TGTGCCAGCACGAGGGGACACCCCGACGAGCAGTACTTC.

The chain's CDR3 is CASSQGGVNQPQHF. The CDR3, as DNA: TGTGCCAGCAGCCAAGGAGGGGTCAATCAGCCCCAGCATTTT. The V call is TRBV3-1, the J call TRBJ1-5; a weak D match, TRBD1 (5 bases). Germline CDR1 is LGHDT and CDR2 is YNNKEL (reference sequence). The CDR3 is 14 residues long. V shed 1 base and J shed 3 bases, with 7 bases lying between them. Together with reference TRBV3-1 and TRBJ1-5, the CDR3 gives the full variable domain: DTAVSQTPKYLVTQMGNDKSIKCEQNLGHDTMYWYKQDSKKFLKIMFSYNNKELIINETVPNRFSPKSPDKAHLNLHINSLELGDSAVYFCASSQGGVNQPQHFGDGTRLSIL.

This clonotype was counted at least ten times. The rearrangement links TRBV28 to TRBJ2-2; 11 nucleotides agree with TRBD1. This CDR3 contains 16 residues. Germline V CDR1 and CDR2: MDHEN, SYDVKM. The junction had 9 bases not matched to a gene; V was cut back by 7 bases and J by 5 bases. The CDR3 sequence: CASNPGTGGGTGELFF. As DNA, the CDR3 is TGTGCCAGCAACCCCGGGACAGGGGGAGGGACCGGGGAGCTGTTTTTT.

The sample holds a few counts of this clonotype. This chain connects TRBV30 to TRBJ1-5, with 8 bases that match TRBD1. V lost 2 bases, J lost 6 bases, and 6 bases stayed unmatched. Germline CDR1 and CDR2: GTSNPN and SVGIG (reference sequence). The CDR3 runs to 14 residues. The CDR3 bases are TGTGCCTGGAGTAGCAGGACAGGGCTTCAGCCCCAGCATTTT. Translation: CAWSSRTGLQPQHF.

The table lists this clonotype with many counts. This chain joins TRBV28 and TRBJ2-4; the D gene could be TRBD1 or TRBD2 (5 bases each). V lost 10 bases and J lost 7, with 20 bases in between. This CDR3 comprises 14 residues. The V gene's germline CDR1 is MDHEN and CDR2 SYDVKM. CDR3 sequence (DNA): TGTGCCACCAATCCGGGGCTCCGCGGGAACATTCAGTACTTC. Its protein is CATNPGLRGNIQYF.

In DNA, the CDR3 is TGTGCCAGCAGCTTAGGAATGGGGTCCTACGAGCAGTACTTC. Its protein product is CASSLGMGSYEQYF. The chain recombines TRBV13 with TRBJ2-7; D gene ambiguous. The germline V and J ends were trimmed by 0 bases and 1 base, with 7 bases remaining between them. This CDR3 spans 14 amino acids. CDR1 PRHDT and CDR2 FYEKMQ come from the germline V gene (reference sequence). Supplemented by reference TRBV13 and TRBJ2-7, the full variable domain reads AAGVIQSPRHLIKEKRETATLKCYPIPRHDTVYWYQQGPGQDPQFLISFYEKMQSDKGSIPDRFSAQQFSDYHSELNMSSLELGDSALYFCASSLGMGSYEQYFGPGTRLTVT.

The rearrangement links TRBV5-1 to TRBJ2-3; TRBD1 or TRBD2 may be the D gene (6 bases each). The CDR3 has 17 residues. Trimming pared 4 bases from V and 6 bases from J, leaving 24 bases between. Germline CDR1 SGHRS, CDR2 YFSETQ. The CDR3 sequence is CASSLAGGWGAVDTQYF. The DNA for the CDR3 is TGCGCCAGCAGCCTAGCCGGCGGATGGGGGGCTGTGGATACGCAGTATTTT.

This clonotype was recorded at least ten times. This chain connects TRBV10-3 to TRBJ2-7, with 7 bases identical to TRBD1. The CDR3 sequence is 16 residues long. Germline V gene lookup returns CDR1 ENHRY and CDR2 SYGVKD. Trimming took 0 bases from V and 0 from J; bases not matched to a gene: 5. CDR3 nucleotide sequence: TGTGCCATCAGTGAGTCGACAGGGAGAAGCTCCTACGAGCAGTACTTC. This encodes CAISESTGRSSYEQYF.